The 6 T cell receptor beta chains reported below all come from one sample, sequenced in a study of STAT3 mutations in large granular lymphocyte leukemia. Libraries were prepared by immunoSEQ multiplex PCR; TCRdb keeps only in-frame clonotypes and omits some of them. The table has about 7,000 clones, roughly 50% seen once. Study-level results: In T-cell large granular lymphocyte leukemia, about half of patients showed multiple immunodominant subclonotypes.

Their antigens are not known. The specimen was peripheral blood mononuclear cells. These TCRs come from a boy between 10 and 17 years old with T-cell large granular lymphocyte leukemia. Some clones in this sample may be carry-over from other donors' samples.

This rearrangement joins TRBV25-1 to TRBJ2-7; the D is unclear. This CDR3 is built from 12 residues. Trimming pared 4 bases from V and 7 bases from J, leaving 11 bases between. CDR1 and CDR2 (germline): MGHDK, SYGVNS. CDR3 amino acids: CASSATGREQYF. DNA of the CDR3: TGTGCCAGCAGTGCAACTGGCCGAGAGCAGTACTTC.

There are a few counts of this clone. The chain employs TRBV5-1 and TRBJ2-1, with D perhaps TRBD1 (5 bases). The V gene's germline CDR1 is SGHRS and CDR2 YFSETQ. The CDR3 is 15 amino acids. V lost 0 bases, J lost 3 bases, and 10 bases lay in between. The CDR3 here is CASSLGGEIYNEQFF. The CDR3 DNA is TGCGCCAGCAGCTTGGGGGGCGAAATCTACAATGAGCAGTTCTTC.

The rearrangement joins TRBV9 to TRBJ1-2, with D unresolved. V was cut by 3 bases and J by 6 bases, with 12 bases left in between. Germline loops: CDR1 SGDLS, CDR2 YYNGEE. The CDR3 is 13 residues long. Here the CDR3 DNA reads TGTGCCAGCAGCGGTTTGTCTGTTAATGGCTACACCTTC. It specifies CASSGLSVNGYTF.

The rearrangement uses TRBV21-1 and TRBJ2-7. TRBV21-1 is noted as a pseudogene. This CDR3 is built from 15 residues. CDR3 nucleotides: TGTGCCAGCAGCAAAGCACAAAGGGTGATCTACGAGCAGTACTTC. Translation gives CASSKAQRVIYEQYF.

The rearrangement uses TRBV15 and TRBJ2-5; unclear D gene. The CDR3 sequence is 15 residues long. Germline loops: CDR1 LNHNV, CDR2 YYDKDF (reference sequence). The V end lost 5 bases, the J end lost 5 bases, and 18 bases lay between the germline ends. The CDR3, as DNA: TGTGCCACCAGCCGAAATGGAGACACCGGGGAGACCCAGTACTTC. Its protein product is CATSRNGDTGETQYF.

This chain uses TRBV30 with TRBJ1-2; 7 positions agree with TRBD1. This CDR3 is built from 12 residues. V lost 2 bases, J lost 4 bases, and 1 base stayed unmatched. Germline CDR1 and CDR2: GTSNPN and SVGIG (reference sequence). CDR3 nucleotides: TGTGCCTGGAGTCGGACAGGCTATGGCTACACCTTC. Amino acids: CAWSRTGYGYTF.